This is a list of T cell receptor beta chains from one sample in a study of metastatic and nonmetastatic thyroid tumors. Using MiXCR, TCRdb re-called clones from the PCR reads. This sample has approximately 35,000 clones, with 9.5% to 14% found just once. Sequenced input: blood. The source of these receptors is a female donor with papillary thyroid cancer or a benign thyroid nodule (not recorded which). Some clones in this sample may be carry-over from other donors' samples. CDR3s include the opening cysteine and the closing phenylalanine or tryptophan. Fields, in order: D gene, J gene, V gene, clone size, CDR3 DNA, CDR3 protein. The D gene is left open where the match is weak. Not all rows give a size; the values are once, few, many and, for expanded clones, a class.

NA	TRBJ2-3	TRBV6-2/TRBV6-3	many	TGTGCCAGCAGTTACTCCCCACAAGGGATGTGGTCCACAGATACGCAGTATTTT	CASSYSPQGMWSTDTQYF
TRBD1	TRBJ2-2	TRBV30	NA	TGTGCCTGGAAATTCAGGGGGCTTTTAACCGGGGAGCTGTTTTTT	CAWKFRGLLTGELFF
TRBD2	TRBJ2-1	TRBV10-1	many	TGCGCCAGCAGTGAATCGACTAGCGGTAATGAGCAGTTCTTC	CASSESTSGNEQFF
TRBD1	TRBJ1-2	TRBV27	many	TGTGCCAGCAAAGGGGGCGGCTACACCTTC	CASKGGGYTF
TRBD1	TRBJ2-7	TRBV5-1	many	TGCGCCAGCAGCTTGGACGGGACAGGTCGCTACGAGCAGTACTTC	CASSLDGTGRYEQYF
NA	TRBJ1-1	TRBV11-2	NA	TGTGCCAGCAGTCTGCGAACCGGGAAAGGGGCCGTTGGAACTGAAGCTTTCTTT	CASSLRTGKGAVGTEAFF
NA	TRBJ1-1	TRBV10-3	many	TGTGCCATCAGTAGGACAGCCTCGAACACTGAAGCTTTCTTT	CAISRTASNTEAFF
NA	TRBJ1-1	TRBV19	many	TGTGCCAGTAGTATAGGCTCCGGCACTGAAGCTTTCTTT	CASSIGSGTEAFF
NA	TRBJ2-7	TRBV10-1	many	TGCGCCAGCAGTGAGACTCAGGTATCCGAGCAGTACTTC	CASSETQVSEQYF
TRBD2	TRBJ2-3	TRBV5-1	many	TGCGCCAGCAGCTTGGGGTCTAGCGGGAGGGCCACAGATACGCAGTATTTT	CASSLGSSGRATDTQYF
TRBD1	TRBJ1-6	TRBV9	NA	TGTGCCAGCAGCCCCCGGACAGGGGGAATTTCACCCCTCCACTTT	CASSPRTGGISPLHF
NA	TRBJ1-5	TRBV2	many	TGTGCCAGCAGTGAAATAAATCAGCCCCAGCATTTT	CASSEINQPQHF
NA	TRBJ2-2	TRBV18	many	TGTGCCAGCTTCCCGGACTATTCCACCGGGGAGCTGTTTTTT	CASFPDYSTGELFF
NA	TRBJ2-1	TRBV27	few	TGTGCCAGCAGTTTATCTGGAGCGGTAGTGGTTAATGAGCAGTTCTTC	CASSLSGAVVVNEQFF
NA	TRBJ1-1	TRBV20-1	many	TGCAGTGCTTCGAAAAACACTGAAGCTTTCTTT	CSASKNTEAFF
TRBD1	TRBJ2-7	TRBV19	NA	TGTGCCAGTAGTACTCACGGGGGACAGGTAGCCCAGCAGTACTTC	CASSTHGGQVAQQYF
NA	TRBJ1-6	TRBV28	many	TGTGCCAGCAGTTTATCCTACTCCTATAATTCACCCCTCCACTTT	CASSLSYSYNSPLHF
NA	TRBJ2-4	TRBV19	NA	TGTGCCAGTAGTAATCTTGCGTCAGGGATAGCCAAAAACATTCAGTACTTC	CASSNLASGIAKNIQYF
NA	TRBJ1-5	TRBV19	many	TGTGCCAGTAGTATCCGCCTTATCCCCTCCGAGTCTTATAGCAATCAGCCCCAGCATTTT	CASSIRLIPSESYSNQPQHF
NA	TRBJ2-3	TRBV2	NA	TGTGCCAGCAGTGAAACTGAGTATAGCGCAGATACGCAGTATTTT	CASSETEYSADTQYF
NA	TRBJ2-2	TRBV6-1	few	TGTGCCAGCAGCCCCCCCCCCGCCGGGGAGCTGTTTTTT	CASSPPPAGELFF
NA	TRBJ1-2	TRBV6-2/TRBV6-3	many	TGTGCCAGCAGTCAGGGATTGAATGGCTACACCTTC	CASSQGLNGYTF
TRBD1	TRBJ2-1	TRBV6-2/TRBV6-3	few	TGTGCCAGCAGTGACAGGGGCGGCTGCAATGAACAGTTCTTC	CASSDRGGCNEQFF
TRBD2	TRBJ2-5	TRBV2	many	TGTGCTTCCGTGGGAGGGGTCGGGGAGACCCAGTACTTC	CASVGGVGETQYF
NA	TRBJ2-5	TRBV3-1	few	TGTGCCAGCAGCGTAAACCCCCCCGGGCTTCAAGAGACCCAGTACTTC	CASSVNPPGLQETQYF
TRBD1	TRBJ2-2	TRBV6-2/TRBV6-3	many	TGTGCCAGCGGGGGACAGGGGTTTGGTGACGGGGAGCTGTTTTTT	CASGGQGFGDGELFF
TRBD2	TRBJ2-1	TRBV6-4	many	TGTGCCAGCAGTGACGGCCCTAGCGGGAGGGAAGATGAGCAGTTCTTC	CASSDGPSGREDEQFF
NA	TRBJ2-7	TRBV2	many	TGTGCCAGCAGTGATCCCGGGAGCTACGAGCAGTACTTC	CASSDPGSYEQYF
NA	TRBJ1-2	TRBV10-2	many	TGCGCCAGCAGTGAGCGGGGGTCCCATGGCTACACCTTC	CASSERGSHGYTF
TRBD2	TRBJ2-3	TRBV20-1	many	TGCAGTGCTGTGGGGGCGGGAGGGGAGGGTTTTACGCAGTATTTT	CSAVGAGGEGFTQYF